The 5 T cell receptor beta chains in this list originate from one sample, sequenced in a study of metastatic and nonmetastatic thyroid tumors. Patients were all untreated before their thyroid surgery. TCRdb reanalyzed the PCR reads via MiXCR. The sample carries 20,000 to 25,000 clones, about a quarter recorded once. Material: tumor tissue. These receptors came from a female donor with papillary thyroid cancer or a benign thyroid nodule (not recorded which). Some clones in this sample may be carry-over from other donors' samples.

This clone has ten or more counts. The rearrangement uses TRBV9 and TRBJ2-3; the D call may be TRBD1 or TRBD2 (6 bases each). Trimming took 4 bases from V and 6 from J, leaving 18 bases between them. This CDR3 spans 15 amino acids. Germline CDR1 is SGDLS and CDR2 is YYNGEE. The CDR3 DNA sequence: TGTGCCAGCAGCTCCCGGGGCCTAGGGGGGGATACGCAGTATTTT. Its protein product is CASSSRGLGGDTQYF.

CDR3 sequence: CSAQREGRPYEQYF. The CDR3 region has the DNA TGCAGTGCTCAGCGGGAGGGCCGCCCCTACGAGCAGTACTTC. This chain uses TRBV20-1 with TRBJ2-7; 10 nucleotides align to TRBD2. This CDR3 has 14 residues. Germline CDR1 reads DFQATT; CDR2 reads SNEGSKA (reference sequence). Trimming removed 5 bases from V and 2 bases from J; junction bases left unmatched: 6.

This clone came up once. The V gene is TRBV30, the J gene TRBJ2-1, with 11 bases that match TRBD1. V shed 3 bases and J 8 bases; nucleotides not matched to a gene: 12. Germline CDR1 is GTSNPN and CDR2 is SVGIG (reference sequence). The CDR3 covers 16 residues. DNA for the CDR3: TGTGCCTGGAGGAGCAACACGGGACAGGGGGTGGATGAGCAGTTCTTC. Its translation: CAWRSNTGQGVDEQFF.

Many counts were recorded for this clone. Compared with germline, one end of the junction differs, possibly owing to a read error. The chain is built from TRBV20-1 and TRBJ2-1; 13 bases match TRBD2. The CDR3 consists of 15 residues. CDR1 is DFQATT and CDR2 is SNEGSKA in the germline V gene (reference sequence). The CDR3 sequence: CSVRLAGGSFNEQFF. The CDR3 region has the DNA TGCAGTGTTAGACTAGCGGGGGGTTCCTTCAATGAGCAGTTCTTC.

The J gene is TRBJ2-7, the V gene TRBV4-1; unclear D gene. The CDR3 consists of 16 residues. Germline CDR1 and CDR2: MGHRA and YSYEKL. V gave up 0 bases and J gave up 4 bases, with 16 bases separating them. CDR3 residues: CASSQERGSAWYEQYF. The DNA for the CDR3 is TGCGCCAGCAGCCAAGAAAGAGGAAGTGCCTGGTACGAGCAGTACTTC.